This T cell receptor beta chain is from a study of CD8 T cells in Susac syndrome. Study outcomes and limitations: By the study's own acknowledgment, its TCR sequencing and HLA analysis included relatively few individuals.

RNA totalling roughly 0.45 to 1 ug underwent reverse transcription with random hexamers. The CDR3 of TCR beta was amplified by immunoSEQ multiplex PCR across 54 Vbeta and 13 Jbeta. In TCRdb, the immunoSEQ multiplex PCR reads were re-called with MiXCR into one record per CDR3 protein. This repertoire shows roughly 200,000 distinct CDR3 sequences, around 95% found once; its top ten account for roughly 0.1%. A remark on this clonotype: As yet, its antigen is unknown.

This CDR3 is 12 amino acids long. Germline V gives CDR1 SGHTA, CDR2 FQGNSA. V shed 4 bases and J shed 9 bases, with 7 bases lying between them. Purification of the CD8+ and CD4+ T cells relied on negative isolation, and TEMRA cells underwent FACS enrichment. The rearrangement uses TRBV7-2 and TRBJ1-6; D is undetermined. The TCR comes from a human donor in good health. Sequencing was performed on CD4+ T cells from PBMCs. The CDR3 sequence: CASSWDSSPLHF. The DNA for the CDR3 is TGTGCCAGCAGCTGGGATTCTTCACCCCTCCACTTT.